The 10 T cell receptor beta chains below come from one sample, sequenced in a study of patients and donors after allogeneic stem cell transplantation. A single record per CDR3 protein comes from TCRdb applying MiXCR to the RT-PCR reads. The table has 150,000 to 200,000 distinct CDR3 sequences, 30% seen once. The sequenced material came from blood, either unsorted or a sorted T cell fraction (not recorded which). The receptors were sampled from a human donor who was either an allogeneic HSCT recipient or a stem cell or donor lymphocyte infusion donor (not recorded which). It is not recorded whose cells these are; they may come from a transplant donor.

CDR3 sequence reads: CASSSPRGLAIAYEQYF. In DNA, the CDR3 is TGTGCCAGCAGCTCCCCCCGGGGACTAGCGATCGCCTACGAGCAGTACTTC. The chain employs TRBV5-5 and TRBJ2-7; 10 bases line up with TRBD2. V was clipped by 3 bases and J by 2 bases; unmatched bases: 11. CDR1 is SGHKS, CDR2 YYEKEE, per germline (reference sequence). The CDR3 is made up of 17 amino acids.

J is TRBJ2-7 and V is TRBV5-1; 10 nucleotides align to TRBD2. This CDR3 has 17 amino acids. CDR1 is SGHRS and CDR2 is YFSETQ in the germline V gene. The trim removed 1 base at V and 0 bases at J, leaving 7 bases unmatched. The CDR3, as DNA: TGCGCCAGCAGCTTGCGAACTAGCGGGATGAGCTCCTACGAGCAGTACTTC. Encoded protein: CASSLRTSGMSSYEQYF.

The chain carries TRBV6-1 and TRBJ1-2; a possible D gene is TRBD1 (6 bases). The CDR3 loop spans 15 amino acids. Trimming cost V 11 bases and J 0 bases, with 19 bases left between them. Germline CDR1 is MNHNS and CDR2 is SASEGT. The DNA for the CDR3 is TGTGCCGGAACACGGAGGGGGAAGGCTAACTATGGCTACACCTTC. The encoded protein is CAGTRRGKANYGYTF.

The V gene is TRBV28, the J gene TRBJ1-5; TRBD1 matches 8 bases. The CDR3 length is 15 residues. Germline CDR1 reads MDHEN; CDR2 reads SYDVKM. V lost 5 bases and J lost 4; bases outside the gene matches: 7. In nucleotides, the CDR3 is TGTGCCAGCAGTGGGGGACAGGCGGGAAATCAGCCCCAGCATTTT. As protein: CASSGGQAGNQPQHF.

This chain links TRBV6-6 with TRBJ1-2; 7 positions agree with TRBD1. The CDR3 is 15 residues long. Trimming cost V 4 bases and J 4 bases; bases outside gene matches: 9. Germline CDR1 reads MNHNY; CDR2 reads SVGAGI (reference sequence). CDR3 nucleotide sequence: TGTGCCAGCAGTTCGTACAGGGGCCTGGCCTATGGCTACACCTTC. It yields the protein CASSSYRGLAYGYTF.

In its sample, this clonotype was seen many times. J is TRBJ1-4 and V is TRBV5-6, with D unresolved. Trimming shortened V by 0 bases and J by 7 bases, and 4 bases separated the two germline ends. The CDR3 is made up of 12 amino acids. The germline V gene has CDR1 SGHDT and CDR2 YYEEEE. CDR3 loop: CASSLVGEKLFF. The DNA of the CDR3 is TGTGCCAGCAGCTTGGTTGGTGAAAAACTGTTTTTT.

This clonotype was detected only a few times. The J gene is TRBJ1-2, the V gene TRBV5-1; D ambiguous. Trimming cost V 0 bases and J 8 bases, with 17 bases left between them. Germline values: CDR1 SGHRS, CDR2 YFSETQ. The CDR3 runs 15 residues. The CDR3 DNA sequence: TGCGCCAGCAGCTTGGAAAAGGTCGAGTTTAGCGGCTACACCTTC. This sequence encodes CASSLEKVEFSGYTF.

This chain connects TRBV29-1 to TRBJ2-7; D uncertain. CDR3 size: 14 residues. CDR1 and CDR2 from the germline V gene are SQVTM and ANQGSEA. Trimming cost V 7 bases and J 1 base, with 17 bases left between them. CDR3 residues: CSAKSPATSYEQYF. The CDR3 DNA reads TGCAGCGCCAAAAGCCCAGCGACTTCCTACGAGCAGTACTTC.

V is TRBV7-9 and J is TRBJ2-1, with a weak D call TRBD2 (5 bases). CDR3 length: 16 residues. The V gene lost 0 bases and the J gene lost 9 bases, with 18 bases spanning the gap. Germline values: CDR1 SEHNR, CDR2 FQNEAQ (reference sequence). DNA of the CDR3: TGTGCCAGCAGCTTAGCCGGCATACAAGGCCGGGGTGAGCAGTTCTTC. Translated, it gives CASSLAGIQGRGEQFF. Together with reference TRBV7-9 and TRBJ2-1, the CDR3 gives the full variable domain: DTGVSQNPRHKITKRGQNVTFRCDPISEHNRLYWYRQTLGQGPEFLTYFQNEAQLEKSRLLSDRFSAERPKGSFSTLEIQRTEQGDSAMYLCASSLAGIQGRGEQFFGPGTRLTVL.

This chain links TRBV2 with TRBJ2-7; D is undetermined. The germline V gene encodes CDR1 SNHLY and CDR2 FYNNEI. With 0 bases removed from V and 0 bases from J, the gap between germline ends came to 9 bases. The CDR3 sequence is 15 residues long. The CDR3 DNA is TGTGCCAGCAGTGAAGCACCCCTACCCTCCTACGAGCAGTACTTC. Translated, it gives CASSEAPLPSYEQYF.